This T cell receptor (beta chain) is from a study of blood T cell repertoires in COVID-19 (dated by TCRdb to the early 2020s). A note on the overall study: The collaborator samples originated in the United States, Italy and Spain and spanned the acute and convalescent phases of COVID-19. Sample metadata almost always included a de-identified subject ID, COVID-19 status, age in years and sex. The samples were drawn from the first 160 participants of the ongoing ImmuneRACE study and from 950 to 1,500 subjects provided by 6 global collaborators. Subjects who had been exposed to COVID-19, were actively infected with it, or had recovered from it provided the deeply sampled blood TCRbeta repertoires that made up the dataset. The material from the prospective study consisted of cDNA or gDNA derived from T cells, B-cell-depleted T cells, or PBMCs. HLA class I and class II types, where available, came from metadata supplied by the sample provider rather than from assay-based typing. The repertoires were released in a freely available public database intended as a resource for research on the immune response to SARS-CoV-2.

Collaborating institutions collected whole blood in K2EDTA tubes following their own protocols. For TCRbeta analysis, collaborators shipped samples as frozen whole blood, isolated PBMCs, or DNA extracted from either of those sample types. Spanning cysteine to phenylalanine, the CDR3 consists of 13 amino acids. The DNA shown is the 39-base CDR3, in frame from base 1. Trimming at the junction amounts to 2 bases on V and 5 bases on J, and the germline ends lie 9 bases apart. Comments on this clone: Its target antigen remains unknown. Base qualities are missing; no much larger clone stands one base away. At the DNA level, this CDR3 is encoded by other sequences in the same sample as well.

The paper as a whole reports these results and caveats: The quantity of clinical and demographic metadata differed by source and by participant and was supplied without curation.

The immunoSEQ Assay, a bias-controlled multiplex PCR, was used to amplify TCRbeta CDR3 regions from genomic DNA. Processing in the source paper ran as follows. The number of nucleated cells in each sample was estimated from the amplification of reference gene primers within the assay. To quantify the absolute abundance of each unique TCRbeta CDR3 rearrangement, sequence reads were collapsed and filtered. For each sample, productive Simpson clonality was calculated as the square root of Simpson's diversity index across productive rearrangements. The immuneACCESS repertoire file appears here via TCRdb, limited to in-frame rearrangements. These files lack a portion of the clones; in checked studies, under half of the deficit traces to unresolved V genes, and the cause of the others is not known. That table furnishes V, J and clone size, whereas the DNA furnished D and trimming. This sample gives under 350,000 clones in total; around 86% of them show up just once. The ten largest clones add up to 13% of the sample.

The sequence links TRBV12-3 or TRBV12-4 to TRBJ1-1; the D gene cannot be named for sure. This TCR came from a human donor in a cohort sampled during active COVID-19. Sequenced sample: peripheral blood. The base sequence is TGTGCCAGCAGTTTAACCGGGTGGACTGAAGCTTTCTTT. Its translation is CASSLTGWTEAFF.